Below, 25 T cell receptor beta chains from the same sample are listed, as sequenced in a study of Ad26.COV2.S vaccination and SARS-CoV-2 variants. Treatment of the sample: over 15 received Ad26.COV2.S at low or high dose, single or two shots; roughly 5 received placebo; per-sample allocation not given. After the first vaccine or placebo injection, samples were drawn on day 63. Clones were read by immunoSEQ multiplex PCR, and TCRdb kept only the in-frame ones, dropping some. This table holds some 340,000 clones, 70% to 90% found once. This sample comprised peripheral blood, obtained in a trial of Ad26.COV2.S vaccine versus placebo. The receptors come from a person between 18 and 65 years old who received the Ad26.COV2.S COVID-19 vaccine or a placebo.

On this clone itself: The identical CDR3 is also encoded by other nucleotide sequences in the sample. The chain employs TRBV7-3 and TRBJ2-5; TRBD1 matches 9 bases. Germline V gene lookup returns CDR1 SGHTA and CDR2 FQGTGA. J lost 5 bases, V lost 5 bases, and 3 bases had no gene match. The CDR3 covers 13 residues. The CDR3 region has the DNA TGTGCCAGCAGCCCCGGGACAGGGGAGACCCAGTACTTC. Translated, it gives CASSPGTGETQYF.

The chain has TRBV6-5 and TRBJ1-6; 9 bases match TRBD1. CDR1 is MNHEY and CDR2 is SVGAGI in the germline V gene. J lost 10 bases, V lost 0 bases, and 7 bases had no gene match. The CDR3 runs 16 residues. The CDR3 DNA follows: TGTGCCAGCAGTTACTCCGTGACAGGGGGAGTATCACCCCTCCACTTT. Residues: CASSYSVTGGVSPLHF.

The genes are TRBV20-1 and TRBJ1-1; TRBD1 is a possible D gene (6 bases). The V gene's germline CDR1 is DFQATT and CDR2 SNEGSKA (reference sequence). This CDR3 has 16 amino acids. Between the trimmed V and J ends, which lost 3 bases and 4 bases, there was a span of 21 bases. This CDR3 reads CSASYLDQGLVTEAFF. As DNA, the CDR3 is TGCAGTGCTAGTTACCTCGATCAGGGGTTGGTCACTGAAGCTTTCTTT.

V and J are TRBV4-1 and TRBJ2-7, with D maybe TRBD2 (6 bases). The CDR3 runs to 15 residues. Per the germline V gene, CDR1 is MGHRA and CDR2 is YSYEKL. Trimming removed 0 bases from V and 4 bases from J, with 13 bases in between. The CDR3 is CASSQDIGTLYEQYF. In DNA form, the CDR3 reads TGCGCCAGCAGCCAAGATATAGGGACTTTATACGAGCAGTACTTC.

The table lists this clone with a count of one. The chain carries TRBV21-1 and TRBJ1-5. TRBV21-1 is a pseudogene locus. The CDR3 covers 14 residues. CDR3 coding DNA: TGTGCCAGCAGCAAAGTTCTCGGCCCGGAGCCCCAGCATTTT. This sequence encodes CASSKVLGPEPQHF.

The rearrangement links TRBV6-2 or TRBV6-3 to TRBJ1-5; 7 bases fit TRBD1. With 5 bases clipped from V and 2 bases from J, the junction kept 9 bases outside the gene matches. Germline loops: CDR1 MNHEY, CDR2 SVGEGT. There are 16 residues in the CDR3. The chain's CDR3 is CASSRTGARGNQPQHF. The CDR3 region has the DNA TGTGCCAGCAGTCGAACAGGGGCCCGGGGCAATCAGCCCCAGCATTTT.

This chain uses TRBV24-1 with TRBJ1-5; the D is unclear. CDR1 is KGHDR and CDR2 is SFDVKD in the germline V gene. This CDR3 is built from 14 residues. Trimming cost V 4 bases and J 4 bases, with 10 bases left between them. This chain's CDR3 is CATSENTVNQPQHF. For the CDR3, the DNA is TGTGCCACCAGTGAAAACACAGTGAATCAGCCCCAGCATTTT.

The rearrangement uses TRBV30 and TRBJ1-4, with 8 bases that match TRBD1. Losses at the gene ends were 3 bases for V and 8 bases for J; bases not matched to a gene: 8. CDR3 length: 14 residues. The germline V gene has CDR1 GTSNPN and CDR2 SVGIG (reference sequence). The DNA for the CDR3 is TGTGCCTGGAGCGCGGACAGGGTATGGGAAAAACTGTTTTTT. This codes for CAWSADRVWEKLFF.

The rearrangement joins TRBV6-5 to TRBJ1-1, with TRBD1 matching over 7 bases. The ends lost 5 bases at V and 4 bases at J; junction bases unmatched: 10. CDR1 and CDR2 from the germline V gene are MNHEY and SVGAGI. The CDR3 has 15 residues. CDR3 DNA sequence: TGTGCCAGCAGTCGAGACAGGGAGAAGGGCACTGAAGCTTTCTTT. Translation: CASSRDREKGTEAFF.

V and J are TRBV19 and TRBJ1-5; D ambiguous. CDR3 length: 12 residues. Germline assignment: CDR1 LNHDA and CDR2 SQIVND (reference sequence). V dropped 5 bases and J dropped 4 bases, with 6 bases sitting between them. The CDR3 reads CASSPGNQPQHF. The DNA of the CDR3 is TGTGCCAGTAGTCCCGGGAATCAGCCCCAGCATTTT. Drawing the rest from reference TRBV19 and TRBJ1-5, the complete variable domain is DGGITQSPKYLFRKEGQNVTLSCEQNLNHDAMYWYRQDPGQGLRLIYYSQIVNDFQKGDIAEGYSVSREKKESFPLTVTSAQKNPTAFYLCASSPGNQPQHFGDGTRLSIL.

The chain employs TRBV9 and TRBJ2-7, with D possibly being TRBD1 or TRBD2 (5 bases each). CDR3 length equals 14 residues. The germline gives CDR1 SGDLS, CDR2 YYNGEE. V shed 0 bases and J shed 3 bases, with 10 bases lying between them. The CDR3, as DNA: TGTGCCAGCAGCGTAGATGGGGGTTACTACGAGCAGTACTTC. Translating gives CASSVDGGYYEQYF.

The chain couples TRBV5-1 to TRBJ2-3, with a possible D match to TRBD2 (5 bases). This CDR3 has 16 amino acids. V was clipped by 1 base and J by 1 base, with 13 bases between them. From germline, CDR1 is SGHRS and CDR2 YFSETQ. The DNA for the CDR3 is TGCGCCAGCAGCTTGCCTCGGCTAGCAGGCACAGATACGCAGTATTTT. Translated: CASSLPRLAGTDTQYF.

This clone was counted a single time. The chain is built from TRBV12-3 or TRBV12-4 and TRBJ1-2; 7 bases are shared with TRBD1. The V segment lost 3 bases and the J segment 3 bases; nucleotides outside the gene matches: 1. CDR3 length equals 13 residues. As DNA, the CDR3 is TGTGCCAGCAGTTTGCAGGGGGACTATGGCTACACCTTC. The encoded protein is CASSLQGDYGYTF.

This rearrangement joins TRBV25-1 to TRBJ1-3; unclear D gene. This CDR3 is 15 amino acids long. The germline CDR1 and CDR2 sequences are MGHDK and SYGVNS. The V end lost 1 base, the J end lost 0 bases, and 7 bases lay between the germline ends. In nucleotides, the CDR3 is TGTGCCAGCAGTGAATTTCGGTCCTCTGGAAACACCATATATTTT. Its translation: CASSEFRSSGNTIYF.

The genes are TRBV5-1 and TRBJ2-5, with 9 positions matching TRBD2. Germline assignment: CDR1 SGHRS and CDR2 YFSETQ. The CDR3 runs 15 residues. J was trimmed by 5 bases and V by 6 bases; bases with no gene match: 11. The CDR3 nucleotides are TGCGCCAGCATGACTAGCGGAAACATAGGGGAGACCCAGTACTTC. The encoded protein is CASMTSGNIGETQYF.

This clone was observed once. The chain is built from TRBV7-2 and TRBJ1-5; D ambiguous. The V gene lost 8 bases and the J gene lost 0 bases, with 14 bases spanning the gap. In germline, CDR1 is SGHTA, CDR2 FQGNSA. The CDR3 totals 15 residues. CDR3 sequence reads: CASGSQRASNQPQHF. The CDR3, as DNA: TGTGCCAGCGGTAGTCAGAGGGCTAGCAATCAGCCCCAGCATTTT.

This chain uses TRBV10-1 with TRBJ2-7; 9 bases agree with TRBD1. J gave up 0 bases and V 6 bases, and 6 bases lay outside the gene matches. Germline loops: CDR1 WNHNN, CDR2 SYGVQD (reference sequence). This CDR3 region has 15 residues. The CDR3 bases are TGCGCCAGCAGGGGGACAGGGAACGTCTCCTACGAGCAGTACTTC. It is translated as CASRGTGNVSYEQYF.

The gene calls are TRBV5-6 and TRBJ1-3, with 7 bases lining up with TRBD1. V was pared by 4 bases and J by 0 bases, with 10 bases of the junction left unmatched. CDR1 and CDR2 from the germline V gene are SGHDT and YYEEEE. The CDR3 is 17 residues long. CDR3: CASSPGQPNFSGNTIYF. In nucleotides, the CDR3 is TGTGCCAGCAGCCCGGGACAGCCCAATTTCTCTGGAAACACCATATATTTT.

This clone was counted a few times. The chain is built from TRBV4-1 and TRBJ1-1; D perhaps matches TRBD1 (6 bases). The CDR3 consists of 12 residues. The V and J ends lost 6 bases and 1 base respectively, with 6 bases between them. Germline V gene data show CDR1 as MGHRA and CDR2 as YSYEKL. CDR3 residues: CASRQGNTEAFF. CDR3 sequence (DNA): TGCGCCAGCAGACAGGGGAACACTGAAGCTTTCTTT.

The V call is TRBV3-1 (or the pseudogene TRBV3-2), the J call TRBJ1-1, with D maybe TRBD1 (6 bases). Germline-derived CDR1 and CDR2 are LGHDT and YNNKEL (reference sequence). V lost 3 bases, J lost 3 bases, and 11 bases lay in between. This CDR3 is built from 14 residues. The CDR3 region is CASSHLGGDTEAFF. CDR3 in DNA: TGTGCCAGCAGCCACCTAGGGGGGGACACTGAAGCTTTCTTT.

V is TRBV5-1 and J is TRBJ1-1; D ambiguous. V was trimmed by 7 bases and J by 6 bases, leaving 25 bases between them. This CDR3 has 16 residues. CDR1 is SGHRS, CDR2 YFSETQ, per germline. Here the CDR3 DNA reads TGCGCCAGCGTAGGATCGGGTTCGGGAGGGAGGGCTGAAGCTTTCTTT. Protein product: CASVGSGSGGRAEAFF.

The CDR3: CASSTSSGSTEAFF. The DNA of the CDR3 is TGCGCCAGCAGCACTTCTTCGGGTAGCACTGAAGCTTTCTTT. This chain connects TRBV5-1 to TRBJ1-1; D not resolved. V lost 4 bases to trimming and J lost 4 bases, with 14 bases between them. In germline, CDR1 is SGHRS, CDR2 YFSETQ. This CDR3 has 14 amino acids.

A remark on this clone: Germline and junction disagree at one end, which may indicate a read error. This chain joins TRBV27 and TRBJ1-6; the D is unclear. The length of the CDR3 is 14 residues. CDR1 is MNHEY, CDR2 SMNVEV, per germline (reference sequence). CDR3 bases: TGTGCCAGCGGTTTCCTAACGGGCGGTTCACCCCTCCACTTT. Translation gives CASGFLTGGSPLHF.

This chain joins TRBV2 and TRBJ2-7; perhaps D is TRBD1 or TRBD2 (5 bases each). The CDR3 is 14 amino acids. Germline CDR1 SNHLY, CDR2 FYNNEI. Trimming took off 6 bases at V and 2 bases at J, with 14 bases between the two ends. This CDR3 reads CASRGDLFTYEQYF. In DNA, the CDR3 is TGTGCCAGCAGGGGGGATCTATTCACCTACGAGCAGTACTTC.

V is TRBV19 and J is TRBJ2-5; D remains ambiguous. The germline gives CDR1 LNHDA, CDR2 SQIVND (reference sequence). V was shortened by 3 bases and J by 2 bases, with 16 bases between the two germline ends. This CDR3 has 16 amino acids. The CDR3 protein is CASSISVGLGQETQYF. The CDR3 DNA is TGTGCCAGTAGTATTTCAGTGGGGTTAGGGCAAGAGACCCAGTACTTC.